This entry lists 14 T cell receptor beta chains sequenced from one sample in a study of blood T cell repertoires in COVID-19. TCRdb keeps only in-frame clones here, not all; method: immunoSEQ multiplex PCR. The data contain roughly 97,000 clones, 87% of them singletons. The sequencing sample was made of peripheral blood. These receptors originate from a man between 50 and 59 years old with acute or convalescent COVID-19.

V usage is TRBV7-9 and J usage is TRBJ2-1, with 12 bases aligning to TRBD2. V trimming: 1 base; J trimming: 10 bases; junction bases outside the gene matches: 11. The germline gives CDR1 SEHNR, CDR2 FQNEAQ (reference sequence). The CDR3 is 17 residues long. As DNA, the CDR3 is TGTGCCAGCAGCTTAGGGACTAGCGGGACGTCCTCGGAGGAGCAGTTCTTC. Its translation is CASSLGTSGTSSEEQFF.

The chain is built from TRBV28 and TRBJ2-3; no clear D gene. The V gene's germline CDR1 is MDHEN and CDR2 SYDVKM. V gave up 2 bases and J gave up 1 base, with 16 bases separating them. The CDR3 totals 17 residues. DNA of the CDR3: TGTGCCAGCAGTTTAGGAGCACTGAAAGTAGGCACAGATACGCAGTATTTT. Its translation: CASSLGALKVGTDTQYF.

This clone was seen only a few times. V and J are TRBV4-2 and TRBJ2-1; TRBD2 matches 11 bases. The CDR3 contains 18 residues. Germline loops: CDR1 LGHNA, CDR2 YNFKEQ. J lost 0 bases, V lost 1 base, and 5 bases had no gene match. The CDR3 loop is CASSQVQLAGASYNEQFF. DNA of the CDR3: TGTGCCAGCAGCCAAGTCCAACTAGCGGGGGCCTCCTACAATGAGCAGTTCTTC.

The rearrangement joins TRBV10-3 to TRBJ2-7; TRBD2 matches 12 bases. Germline assignment: CDR1 ENHRY and CDR2 SYGVKD. V shed 6 bases and J 6 bases; nucleotides not matched to a gene: 6. The CDR3 runs to 14 residues. As DNA, the CDR3 is TGTGCCATCAGAAGGACTAGCGGGATGGGCGAGCAGTACTTC. This sequence encodes CAIRRTSGMGEQYF.

V gene TRBV2 combines with J gene TRBJ2-7; D might be TRBD2 (7 bases). Per the germline V gene, CDR1 is SNHLY and CDR2 is FYNNEI. This CDR3 region has 15 residues. Trimming removed 6 bases at V and 1 base at J, with 16 bases between. The CDR3 is CASSRQGGGSYEQYF. CDR3 coding DNA: TGTGCCAGCAGCAGACAAGGGGGAGGGTCCTACGAGCAGTACTTC.

This clone showed up just a few times. The chain recombines TRBV6-5 with TRBJ2-7, with TRBD1 identical over 7 bases. There are 13 residues in the CDR3. Germline V CDR1 and CDR2: MNHEY, SVGAGI. Trimming cost V 4 bases and J 3 bases; bases outside gene matches: 3. In nucleotides, the CDR3 is TGTGCCAGCAGTTGGAGACAGGGCTACGAGCAGTACTTC. Encoded protein: CASSWRQGYEQYF.

This clone was seen once. The chain uses TRBV14 and TRBJ2-1, with a weak D call TRBD1 (6 bases). This CDR3 has 14 residues. Deletions cut 2 bases from V and 5 bases from J, with 10 bases between. Germline V gene lookup returns CDR1 SGHDN and CDR2 FVKESK. The CDR3 protein is CASSQLHRDNEQFF. The DNA for the CDR3 is TGTGCCAGCAGCCAACTTCACAGGGACAATGAGCAGTTCTTC.

On this clone: Additional DNA sequences in this sample encode the identical CDR3. V and J are TRBV6-1 and TRBJ1-1; 7 positions match TRBD1. The CDR3 has 12 residues. Trimming cost V 1 base and J 10 bases; bases outside gene matches: 3. In germline, CDR1 is MNHNS, CDR2 SASEGT. CDR3 DNA sequence: TGTGCCAGCAGTGAAGGGAGGGGGCGAGCTTTCTTT. This codes for CASSEGRGRAFF.

This clone has more than one count but fewer than ten. The gene calls are TRBV9 and TRBJ1-6, with 9 bases matching TRBD1. V was pared by 3 bases and J by 7 bases, with 5 bases of the junction left unmatched. CDR1 is SGDLS and CDR2 is YYNGEE in the germline V gene. CDR3 length: 15 residues. The CDR3 reads CASSGQGGKNSPLHF. CDR3 DNA: TGTGCCAGCAGCGGACAGGGGGGTAAGAATTCACCCCTCCACTTT.

This rearrangement joins TRBV19 to TRBJ2-1, with a weak D call TRBD1 (6 bases). This CDR3 contains 12 residues. Germline CDR1 LNHDA, CDR2 SQIVND (reference sequence). The CDR3 DNA reads TGTGCTTCTAGGGACAACCACAATGAGCAGTTCTTC. Translation gives CASRDNHNEQFF.

V is TRBV7-9 and J is TRBJ2-7; D might be TRBD2 (6 bases). The CDR3 has 14 residues. V dropped 5 bases and J dropped 0 bases, with 11 bases sitting between them. The germline V gene encodes CDR1 SEHNR and CDR2 FQNEAQ (reference sequence). CDR3 in amino acids: CASSPSGSSYEQYF. In DNA, the CDR3 is TGTGCCAGCAGCCCTTCCGGGAGCTCCTACGAGCAGTACTTC.

The chain employs TRBV11-2 and TRBJ2-7, with TRBD1 matching 9 bases. There are 14 residues in the CDR3. J lost 4 bases, V lost 3 bases, and 4 bases had no gene match. From germline, CDR1 is SGHAT and CDR2 FQNNGV. Here the CDR3 reads CASSFATGGYEQYF. The DNA for the CDR3 is TGTGCCAGCAGCTTCGCGACAGGGGGATACGAGCAGTACTTC.

The chain employs TRBV24-1 and TRBJ2-1; 8 bases are shared with TRBD2. Germline V CDR1 and CDR2: KGHDR, SFDVKD. This CDR3 has 13 residues. J gave up 5 bases and V 9 bases, and 5 bases lay outside the gene matches. The CDR3 protein is CATRGGVHNEQFF. In nucleotides, the CDR3 is TGTGCCACCCGGGGGGGGGTCCACAATGAGCAGTTCTTC.

The chain has TRBV6-5 and TRBJ2-4, with D perhaps TRBD2 (5 bases). Trimming pared 2 bases from V and 15 bases from J, leaving 11 bases between. Per germline, CDR1 MNHEY and CDR2 SVGAGI. The CDR3 is 11 residues long. The CDR3 reads CASSYGRTRYF. As DNA, the CDR3 is TGTGCCAGCAGTTACGGCAGGACTCGGTACTTC.